This entry features one T cell receptor beta chain sequence. The sample carries other DNA sequences with the same CDR3. Per germline, CDR1 KGHSH and CDR2 LQKENI. CDR3 length equals 13 residues. The V end lost 1 base, the J end lost 5 bases, and 8 bases lay between the germline ends. This specimen comes from a study of blood T cell repertoires in COVID-19. Some clones are missing from TCRdb's copy, which holds only in-frame ones; the method was immunoSEQ multiplex PCR. This sample has around 290,000 clones, with around 90% found just once. Participants came from 20 to 25 US areas, aged about 18 to 89 years. Each participant's cohort was designated according to participant-reported clinical history.

V is TRBV18 and J is TRBJ2-5; the D gene is possibly TRBD1 (5 bases). The source material was PBMCs or T cells enriched from blood (not recorded which). This TCR derives from a woman aged 60-70 years in a cohort exposed to, infected with or recovered from COVID-19 (not recorded which). This CDR3 is CASSPQGRETQYF. CDR3 nucleotides: TGTGCCAGCTCACCACAGGGGCGGGAGACCCAGTACTTC.